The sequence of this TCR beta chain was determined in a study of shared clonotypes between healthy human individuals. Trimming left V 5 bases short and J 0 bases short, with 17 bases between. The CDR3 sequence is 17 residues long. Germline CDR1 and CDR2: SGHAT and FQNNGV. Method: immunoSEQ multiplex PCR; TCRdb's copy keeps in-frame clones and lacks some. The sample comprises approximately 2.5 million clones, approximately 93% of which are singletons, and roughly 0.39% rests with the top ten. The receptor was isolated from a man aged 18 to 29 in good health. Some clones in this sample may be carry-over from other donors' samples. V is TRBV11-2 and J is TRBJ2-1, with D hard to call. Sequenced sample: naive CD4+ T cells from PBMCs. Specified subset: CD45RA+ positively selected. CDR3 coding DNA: TGTGCCAGCAGCCCACCCACCAGTGAGAGCTCCTACAATGAGCAGTTCTTC. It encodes CASSPPTSESSYNEQFF.